The T cell receptor (beta chain) under discussion was sequenced for a study of cytomegalovirus exposure and HLA in healthy donors (dated by TCRdb to the late 2010s). General notes on the study: An earlier analysis of some 600 of the donors reported about 300 Gb of sequence data and 100 million to 120 million unique TCR beta sequences obtained from approximately 180 million T cells. The study profiled the T cell repertoires of hundreds of subjects by immunosequencing and related them to cytomegalovirus serostatus. Every discovery cohort repertoire had been produced on one sequencing platform. Donor age, sex, ethnicity and CMV serostatus were collected together with the repertoire data. Roughly five DR-DQ haplotypes were handled as single units for association and clustering because linkage in the cohort was strong. On average, roughly 240,000 unique TCR beta nucleotide sequences were sequenced per donor among a few hundred genotyped donors of the cohort, with 15% to 20% of those sequences being non-productive. In the later analysis, no new phenotypic data were used to find candidate immune exposures; instead, reliance was placed on TCR beta sequences and their occurrence across donors. To decide whether each TCR beta V gene segment behaved as functional or pseudogenic, an earlier analysis of some 600 of the donors relied on high-throughput TCR beta sequencing. The aim of the study was to test whether cataloging public T cell receptors could identify signatures of past pathogen exposure. Besides the first cohort of approximately 670 subjects, a separate validation cohort made up of some 110 different subjects was used. Of the 398 genotyped donors, 80% to 90% were placed in the genetic ancestry cluster associated with self-reported Caucasian donors. An early release covering over 500 HLA-typed donors comprised approximately 290 gigabases of sequencing data and 65 million to 100 million unique TCR sequences. High-throughput TCR immunosequencing, statistical association of individual TCRs with disease status, and machine learning were combined to predict cytomegalovirus infection status. A later analysis re-analyzed previously published TCR beta repertoires from hundreds of donors and added high-resolution HLA genotyping to study TCR occurrence patterns. Genome-wide SNP genotypes for about 55% of the roughly 670 donors were used in a later genetic analysis, which treated that subset as a discovery cohort. HLA typing included class I and class II loci at four-digit resolution. Typing coverage differed by locus: A, B, C, DRB1 and DQB1 were typed in roughly 620-630 donors, DQA1 in 500 to 550, DPA1 in 600 to 610, and DPB1 in 450 to 490. The paper's findings and limits, for the study overall: At a false discovery rate of 0.05, a later analysis linked roughly 17,000 TCR beta sequences to specific HLA alleles. The sequencing pipeline was judged likely to have produced a cluster of highly shared sequence variants as a technical artifact. In the study, some 160 TCR beta chains were listed as associated with cytomegalovirus. V-gene and J-gene trimming of TCR beta chains was associated with a missense DCLRE1C variant in a later genetic analysis, and the association was replicated in an independent cohort. A few of the identified cytomegalovirus-associated TCR beta chains were confirmed in vitro to be specific for cytomegalovirus antigens. Strong co-occurrence of HLA alleles, especially DR and DQ, made assigning TCR associations to individual alleles difficult. Correlated functional status among segregating V segments might reflect linkage disequilibrium, but an unknown experimental factor could not be ruled out. According to a later analysis, most CMV-associated TCR beta chains appeared to be HLA-restricted, and the HLA associations seemed to be driven largely by CMV exposure. A later genetic analysis reported fewer N-insertions in productive TCRs among donors in an Asian-associated ancestry cluster than the roughly 670-donor mean. A later analysis found that HLA-associated TCR beta chains were more clonally expanded and had lower generation probabilities than equally common non-associated chains. A later analysis found that TCR association rates varied across HLA loci, with DRB1 alleles showing the most associated TCRs and HLA-C alleles the fewest. A later analysis reported that several top co-occurrence clusters appeared linked to parvovirus B19, influenza, CMV and Epstein-Barr virus. Roughly uniform sequencing depth across donors was assumed in presence/absence analyses, although this assumption may not hold. Some IMGT-functional V segments, including TRBV6-2 and TRBV6-3, could not be told apart with the 87-base-pair reads, so those segments were excluded. Because counts were too low, seventeen rarely observed V segments, including chromosome 9 orphons, were left out of the earlier analysis of 500 to 750 of the donors. A further reported finding was that TCR beta sequences accurately predicted the HLA-A and HLA-B alleles for most subjects in the first cohort. Immune exposure information for the cohort was limited to CMV serostatus. The cohort was sequenced for TCR beta chains only, and without alpha or paired-chain data the features that could be detected were limited. The authors suggested that the approach could potentially be extended to other disease states and immunological phenotypes. In an earlier analysis of 587 of the donors, most TCR beta V segments appeared in productive rearrangements about 90% or about 30% of the time, broadly matching IMGT annotations. The classifier was reported to diagnose cytomegalovirus status with high specificity and sensitivity in both the original and validation cohorts. Because HLA typing was unavailable for some donors at each locus, only the typed subset was used in association tests. Most TCR sequences were seen in very few donors, while some public TCRs were found in many individuals.

The cohort was made up of hundreds of healthy bone marrow donors. All cohort members were sampled while nominally healthy, although unrecorded immune exposures were likely present. The donor tested CMV seronegative and was one of the 352 seronegative cohort members. A peripheral blood sample was collected from each donor, and TCR beta sequencing was performed on peripheral blood mononuclear cells. Genomic DNA was extracted from the blood cell samples with the Qiagen DNeasy Blood Extraction Kit. The protocol used for the library was the immunoSEQ multiplex PCR assay. A mixture of 60 forward primers for TCR Vbeta segments and 13 reverse primers for TCR Jbeta segments was used in the multiplex PCR. The CDR3 region of rearranged TCR beta genes was amplified from genomic DNA by a multiplex PCR assay. The amplified TCR beta libraries were sequenced on the Illumina HiSeq System as 87-base-pair reads. In the source study's methods: In a later analysis, roughly 80 million unique TCR beta chains were counted across the 650 to 700 repertoires, and approximately 11 million of these chains were shared by at least two donors. Raw reads were error-corrected and collapsed into unique sequences with a nearest-neighbor algorithm that merged closely related sequences to remove PCR and sequencing errors. V, D and J gene segments were assigned by aligning CDR3 sequences to IMGT reference sequences. For a sequence to be retained, a match of at least six nucleotides was required to both a V gene segment and a J gene segment. Rearrangements were classified as productive when the CDR3 lacked stop codons and remained in frame with V and J, and all other rearrangements were classified as non-productive. Following IMGT convention, CDR3 was defined as the stretch from the second conserved V-encoded cysteine to the conserved J-encoded phenylalanine. In an earlier analysis of 587 of the donors, sequences lacking an unambiguous match to a single V gene segment were excluded. In an earlier analysis of 587 of the donors, V segments were called functional above 56.7% productive rearrangements and were called segregating when the between-donor standard deviation exceeded 5%. A statistical classification framework was built to diagnose cytomegalovirus status from the catalog of TCR beta chain sequences. A later analysis assigned V and J genes by comparing TCR nucleotide sequences with IMGT/GENE-DB human TR gene sequences. A later analysis assigned CDR3 sequences and most-parsimonious VDJ recombination scenarios with the TCRdist pipeline. In a later analysis, each TCR beta chain was defined by its CDR3 amino acid sequence together with its V-gene family, and reads lacking a unique V-gene family were excluded. As a way to deal with suspected cross-contamination and a sequencing artifact, a later analysis dropped more than 500 nucleotide sequences that were highly shared and had low generation probability. A later analysis calculated a clonal expansion index for each public chain from normalized within-repertoire ranks of inferred template counts. Generation probabilities in a later analysis came from a VDJ recombination model fitted to out-of-frame rearrangements, and those results were checked against IGoR. In a later analysis, TCR-TCR, TCR-HLA and TCR-CMV co-occurrence was scored with hypergeometric tests, and a repertoire-size bias correction was applied to TCR pairs. False discovery rates were estimated in a later analysis by permuting HLA or CMV assignments 20 times. A later analysis grouped co-occurring TCRs with DBSCAN, adding TCRdist sequence similarity when clustering within HLA-allele-positive subsets. For co-occurrence clustering, repertoires with fewer than 30,000 or more than 120,000 public chains were excluded, along with 4 to 6 repertoires with anomalous nucleotide sharing. TCRdb provides this immuneACCESS table in a form limited to in-frame rearrangements. Some clones are lacking; in checked studies, under half of them reflect an unresolved V gene, and why the rest are absent is not known. D and trimming come from the DNA, and the V and J calls and clone size come from that table. Here the sample has roughly 150,000 clones; over 70% occur a single time. Jointly, the top ten make up approximately 14% of the sample.

V lost 6 bases and J lost 4 bases, and the count of bases not matched to a germline gene is 8. Including cysteine and phenylalanine, the CDR3 has 14 amino acids. The read is trimmed to its CDR3 DNA, 42 bases read in frame from base 1. In the germline V gene, CDR1 corresponds to SGHRS and CDR2 to YFSETQ. By share, this clone ranks as large (0.1 to 1%). The antigen it recognizes is unknown. No base quality values were provided; no much bigger clone lies one nucleotide off. This specimen includes other DNA sequences encoding the same CDR3. The sample comprised PBMCs. The V gene is TRBV5-1 and the J gene is TRBJ2-7; a stretch of 9 junction bases matches TRBD1. This TCR was sampled from a middle-aged woman in good health and CMV-seronegative. The CDR3 region has the sequence CASMPGGTGYEQYF. The DNA sequence is given as TGCGCCAGCATGCCCGGGGGGACAGGGTACGAGCAGTACTTC. Beyond the CDR3, the reference TRBV5-1 and TRBJ2-7 genes provide the residues; the full variable domain reads: KAGVTQTPRYLIKTRGQQVTLSCSPISGHRSVSWYQQTPGQGLQFLFEYFSETQRNKGNFPGRFSGRQFSNSRSEMNVSTLELGDSALYLCASMPGGTGYEQYFGPGTRLTVT.